This T cell receptor (beta chain) was captured by sequencing in a study of identical twins. This clonotype was observed a few times. The antigen remains unidentified. Through template switching, a universal primer site was introduced, and the cDNA contained unique molecular identifiers. TCRdb ran MiXCR on the 5' RACE reads and lists one entry per CDR3 protein. The data contain a few hundred thousand distinct CDR3 sequences, roughly 13% of them singletons. The CDR3 sequence is 14 residues long. The germline V gene encodes CDR1 DFQATT and CDR2 SNEGSKA (reference sequence). Trimming stripped 0 bases from V and 0 bases from J, with 8 bases between. Study findings and constraints: Surplus twin overlap in beta out-of-frame sequences was less pronounced.

The data also belong to a second study, concerning yellow fever vaccine responses in identical twins.

This clonotype was obtained from a woman aged 18-29 years in good health. The specimen was CD4+ T cells sorted from blood. The chain couples TRBV20-1 to TRBJ1-1; the D is unclear. The CDR3: CSAREGELNTEAFF. In DNA, the CDR3 is TGCAGTGCTAGAGAAGGAGAATTGAACACTGAAGCTTTCTTT.